The source of this T cell receptor (beta chain) is a study of blood T cell repertoires in COVID-19. CDR3 length equals 15 residues. Trimming removed 0 bases from V and 0 bases from J, with 8 bases in between. Germline CDR1 and CDR2: LNHNV and YYDKDF (reference sequence). Only in-frame clones appear in the TCRdb table, and some are missing; sequencing was by immunoSEQ multiplex PCR. The sample shows 310,000 or so clones, roughly 90% of them seen only once. The receptor comes from a woman in her 50s with active or convalescent COVID-19. Specimen: peripheral blood. The chain employs TRBV15 and TRBJ1-2; D is uncertain. CDR3 sequence: CATSRELATNYGYTF. CDR3 coding DNA: TGTGCCACCAGCAGAGAGTTAGCCACTAACTATGGCTACACCTTC.